The 16 T cell receptor beta chains presented below share a single source sample, sequenced in a study of T-cell reconstitution after alpha-beta-depleted transplantation in children. Construction of the TCRbeta library involved unique molecular identifiers. MiXCR, run by TCRdb on the PCR reads, gives a single entry per CDR3 protein. Seen here are over 450,000 distinct CDR3 sequences, roughly a tenth observed once, and the top ten hold around 2%. The sequenced sample was PBMCs, obtained before TCRalphabeta/CD19-depleted stem cell transplant. These receptors were taken from a child aged 2 to 10 with inherited bone marrow failure, due to receive a stem cell transplant.

This clonotype was recorded many times. The rearrangement joins TRBV20-1 to TRBJ2-3, with 8 bases matching TRBD1. The CDR3 extends over 15 amino acids. Germline-derived CDR1 and CDR2 are DFQATT and SNEGSKA (reference sequence). V was clipped by 4 bases and J by 2 bases; unmatched bases: 8. The CDR3 protein is CSANTGGSFTDTQYF. CDR3 sequence (DNA): TGCAGTGCTAACACAGGGGGATCATTCACAGATACGCAGTATTTT.

Many counts were recorded for this clonotype. The chain is built from TRBV5-1 and TRBJ2-5; 8 positions match TRBD2. Germline V gene sequence: CDR1 SGHRS, CDR2 YFSETQ. V trimming: 0 bases; J trimming: 1 base; junction bases outside the gene matches: 5. The CDR3 sequence is 16 residues long. CDR3 DNA: TGCGCCAGCAGCTTGGACCTAGCGGGCCGCCAAGAGACCCAGTACTTC. The encoded protein is CASSLDLAGRQETQYF. Filled out from reference TRBV5-1 and TRBJ2-5, the complete variable domain reads KAGVTQTPRYLIKTRGQQVTLSCSPISGHRSVSWYQQTPGQGLQFLFEYFSETQRNKGNFPGRFSGRQFSNSRSEMNVSTLELGDSALYLCASSLDLAGRQETQYFGPGTRLLVL.

This clonotype was detected only a few times. The chain employs TRBV7-2 and TRBJ2-7; 9 bases are shared with TRBD2. Trimming removed 6 bases from V and 2 bases from J; junction bases left unmatched: 8. The CDR3 length is 15 residues. Germline V gives CDR1 SGHTA, CDR2 FQGNSA. CDR3 residues: CASRSLAGPTYEQYF. CDR3 DNA: TGTGCCAGCAGATCTCTAGCGGGGCCAACCTACGAGCAGTACTTC.

This clonotype turned up a few times. The chain carries TRBV27 and TRBJ2-5; D unclear. Trimming shortened V by 5 bases and J by 5 bases, and 9 bases separated the two germline ends. The CDR3 totals 12 residues. Germline V lookup: CDR1 MNHEY, CDR2 SMNVEV (reference sequence). The CDR3 bases are TGTGCCAGCAGTCACATCTCGGAGACCCAGTACTTC. Translation: CASSHISETQYF.

This clonotype was detected only a few times. V gene TRBV20-1 combines with J gene TRBJ2-7; D is unresolved. Germline loops: CDR1 DFQATT, CDR2 SNEGSKA (reference sequence). V was trimmed by 0 bases and J by 5 bases, leaving 20 bases between them. This CDR3 comprises 16 residues. The CDR3 coding sequence is TGCAGTGCTAGAGATTCTTCTCGGTCAGGCCTCGACGAGCAGTACTTC. Translating gives CSARDSSRSGLDEQYF.

In this sample, this clonotype turned up many times. This CDR3 reads CASSLDRGSNQPQHF. The CDR3 nucleotides are TGTGCCAGCAGTTTGGACAGGGGAAGCAATCAGCCCCAGCATTTT. This chain uses TRBV27 with TRBJ1-5, with TRBD1 matching over 9 bases. Germline trimming cut 3 bases from V and 1 base from J; bases unmatched to any gene: 1. The CDR3 sequence is 15 residues long. CDR1 is MNHEY and CDR2 is SMNVEV in the germline V gene (reference sequence).

This clonotype was seen many times. The chain couples TRBV29-1 to TRBJ1-2; TRBD1 might be the D (6 bases). Trimming left V 3 bases short and J 3 bases short, with 11 bases between. Germline CDR1 SQVTM, CDR2 ANQGSEA. The CDR3 extends over 13 amino acids. The CDR3 reads CSVDGGADYGYTF. CDR3 nucleotide sequence: TGCAGCGTTGACGGGGGCGCGGACTATGGCTACACCTTC.

This clonotype appeared many times. The V and J genes are TRBV5-1 and TRBJ2-7; TRBD2 might be the D (6 bases). The CDR3 sequence is 15 residues long. Trimming stripped 1 base from V and 0 bases from J, with 11 bases between. CDR1 and CDR2 (germline): SGHRS, YFSETQ. This CDR3 is CASSLLAVSSYEQYF. The CDR3 DNA follows: TGCGCCAGCAGCTTGTTAGCGGTGAGCTCCTACGAGCAGTACTTC.

This clonotype occurred a few times. The chain uses TRBV30 and TRBJ1-5; no definite D call. The CDR3 covers 13 residues. Trimming shortened V by 5 bases and J by 0 bases, and 8 bases separated the two germline ends. Germline V gene sequence: CDR1 GTSNPN, CDR2 SVGIG (reference sequence). CDR3 coding DNA: TGTGCCTGGGGGCAATATAGCAATCAGCCCCAGCATTTT. Protein product: CAWGQYSNQPQHF.

This clonotype was counted at least ten times. The CDR3 nucleotides read TGTGCCAGCAGTCCACTAGCGGAAGCATCCTACGAGCAGTACTTC. It specifies CASSPLAEASYEQYF. The chain links TRBV12-3 or TRBV12-4 to TRBJ2-7; TRBD2 matches 8 bases. V was pared by 5 bases and J by 1 base, with 7 bases of the junction left unmatched. The CDR3 sequence is 15 residues long.

This clonotype was counted at least ten times. The chain recombines TRBV28 with TRBJ1-2; TRBD1 is a possible D gene (5 bases). This CDR3 has 13 residues. Germline values: CDR1 MDHEN, CDR2 SYDVKM. The V gene lost 11 bases and the J gene lost 0 bases, with 13 bases spanning the gap. The CDR3 region has the DNA TGTGCCGCCGGTCGGGGGGCTAACTATGGCTACACCTTC. Translation: CAAGRGANYGYTF.

This clonotype was seen many times. The chain is built from TRBV10-3 and TRBJ1-6, with a weak D call TRBD1 (6 bases). The V and J ends lost 2 bases and 0 bases respectively, with 14 bases between them. This CDR3 is built from 18 residues. Germline lookup yields CDR1 ENHRY and CDR2 SYGVKD. The CDR3 nucleotides read TGTGCCATCAGTGAGGGACAGTTGGGAAGCTCCTATAATTCACCCCTCCACTTT. Protein sequence: CAISEGQLGSSYNSPLHF.

Worth noting for this clonotype: A much more abundant neighbour one base away suggests this may be a read error. The chain recombines TRBV21-1 with TRBJ2-3; the table assigns TRBD2, which was not confirmed against the DNA. TRBV21-1 is a listed pseudogene. The CDR3 is made up of 20 amino acids. Here the CDR3 DNA reads TGTGCCAGCAGCTGCCTGGGACTAGCGGGAGGCAATGCACGACGGGATACGCAGTATTTT. The encoded protein is CASSCLGLAGGNARRDTQYF.

This clonotype was seen repeatedly, ten times or more. This chain links TRBV5-1 with TRBJ2-1; TRBD2 matches 8 bases. Germline CDR1 and CDR2: SGHRS and YFSETQ. V dropped 5 bases and J dropped 0; count of bases not matched to a gene: 10. The CDR3 is 17 residues long. The CDR3 DNA reads TGCGCCAGCAGGGATAACGTCGGGAGGGCCTCCTACAATGAGCAGTTCTTC. It yields the protein CASRDNVGRASYNEQFF.

This clonotype was detected many times. The V call is TRBV4-3, the J call TRBJ2-7, with D possibly being TRBD1 (6 bases). V was clipped by 0 bases and J by 1 base, with 13 bases between them. The CDR3 spans 16 residues. Germline lookup yields CDR1 LGHNA and CDR2 YSLEER. Written as DNA, the CDR3 is TGCGCCAGCAGCCAAGACAGGCAGGGGAGATCCTACGAGCAGTACTTC. It yields the protein CASSQDRQGRSYEQYF.

At least ten counts were recorded for this clonotype. The chain links TRBV2 to TRBJ1-5, with D tentatively TRBD1 (5 bases). Trimming took 0 bases from V and 7 from J, leaving 13 bases between them. The germline V gene has CDR1 SNHLY and CDR2 FYNNEI. This CDR3 has 15 residues. CDR3 region: CASSEAGDRGQPQHF. CDR3 DNA: TGTGCCAGCAGTGAAGCGGGAGACAGAGGGCAGCCCCAGCATTTT.